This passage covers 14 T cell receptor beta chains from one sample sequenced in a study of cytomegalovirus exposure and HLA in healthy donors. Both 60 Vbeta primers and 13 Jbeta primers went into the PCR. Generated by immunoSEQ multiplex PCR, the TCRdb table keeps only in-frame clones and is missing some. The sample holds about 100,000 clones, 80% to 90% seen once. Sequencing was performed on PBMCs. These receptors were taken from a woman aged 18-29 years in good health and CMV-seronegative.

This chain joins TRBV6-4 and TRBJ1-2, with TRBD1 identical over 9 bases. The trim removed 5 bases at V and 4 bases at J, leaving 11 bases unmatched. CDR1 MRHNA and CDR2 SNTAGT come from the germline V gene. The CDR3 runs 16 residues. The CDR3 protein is CASSPRQGEFGYGYTF. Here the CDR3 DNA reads TGTGCCAGCAGTCCCCGACAGGGGGAATTCGGCTATGGCTACACCTTC.

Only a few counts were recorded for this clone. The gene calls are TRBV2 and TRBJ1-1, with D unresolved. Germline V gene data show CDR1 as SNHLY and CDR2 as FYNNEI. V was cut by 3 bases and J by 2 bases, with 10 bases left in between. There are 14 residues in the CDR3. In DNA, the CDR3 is TGTGCCAGCAGTGACCCCCGGGGTAACACTGAAGCTTTCTTT. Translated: CASSDPRGNTEAFF.

CDR3 residues: CASSVEARPNSPLHF. The CDR3 DNA reads as TGTGCCAGCAGCGTAGAAGCGCGGCCTAATTCACCCCTCCACTTT. The chain recombines TRBV9 with TRBJ1-6; D gene uncertain. CDR3 length: 15 amino acids. The germline CDR1 and CDR2 sequences are SGDLS and YYNGEE. V was shortened by 0 bases and J by 6 bases, with 10 bases between the two germline ends. The full variable domain, rest sourced from reference TRBV9 and TRBJ1-6, is DSGVTQTPKHLITATGQRVTLRCSPRSGDLSVYWYQQSLDQGLQFLIQYYNGEERAKGNILERFSAQQFPDLHSELNLSSLELGDSALYFCASSVEARPNSPLHFGNGTRLTVT.

CDR3 protein: CASSQVWGDTDTQYF. DNA for the CDR3: TGCGCCAGCAGCCAAGTATGGGGAGACACAGATACGCAGTATTTT. This sequence joins TRBV4-3 and TRBJ2-3, with TRBD2 as a possible D gene (5 bases). The germline V gene has CDR1 LGHNA and CDR2 YSLEER. V lost 1 base, J lost 2 bases, and 10 bases lay in between. CDR3 length: 15 residues.

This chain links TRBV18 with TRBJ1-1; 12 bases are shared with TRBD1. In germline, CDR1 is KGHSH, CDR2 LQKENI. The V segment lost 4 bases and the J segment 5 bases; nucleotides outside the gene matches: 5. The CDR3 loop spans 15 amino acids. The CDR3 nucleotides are TGTGCCAGCTCACTAAAGGGACAGGGGGCTACTGAAGCTTTCTTT. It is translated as CASSLKGQGATEAFF.

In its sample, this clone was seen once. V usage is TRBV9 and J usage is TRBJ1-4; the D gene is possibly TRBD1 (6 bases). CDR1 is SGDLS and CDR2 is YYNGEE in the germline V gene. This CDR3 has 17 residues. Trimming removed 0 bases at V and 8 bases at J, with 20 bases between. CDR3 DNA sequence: TGTGCCAGCAGCGTAGACAAGGGGGGGGTGCAGAGGGAAAAACTGTTTTTT. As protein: CASSVDKGGVQREKLFF.

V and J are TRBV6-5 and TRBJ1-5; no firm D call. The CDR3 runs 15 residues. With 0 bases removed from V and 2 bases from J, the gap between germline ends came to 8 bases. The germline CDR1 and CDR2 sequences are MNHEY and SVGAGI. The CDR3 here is CASSYSRGGNQPQHF. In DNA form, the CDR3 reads TGTGCCAGCAGTTACTCTCGCGGGGGCAATCAGCCCCAGCATTTT.

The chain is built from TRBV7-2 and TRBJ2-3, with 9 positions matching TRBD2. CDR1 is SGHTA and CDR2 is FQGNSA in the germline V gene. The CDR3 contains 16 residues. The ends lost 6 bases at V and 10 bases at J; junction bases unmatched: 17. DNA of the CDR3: TGTGCCAGCAGATCTAACCTAGCGGGGCGGTCGGGCCCGCAGTATTTT. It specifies CASRSNLAGRSGPQYF. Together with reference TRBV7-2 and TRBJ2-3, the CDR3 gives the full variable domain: GAGVSQSPSNKVTEKGKDVELRCDPISGHTALYWYRQSLGQGLEFLIYFQGNSAPDKSGLPSDRFSAERTGGSVSTLTIQRTQQEDSAVYLCASRSNLAGRSGPQYFGPGTRLTVL.

The CDR3 sequence: CASSVGGRAGGWETQYF. CDR3 bases: TGTGCCAGCAGCGTAGGAGGGAGAGCGGGGGGGTGGGAGACCCAGTACTTC. The J gene is TRBJ2-5, the V gene TRBV9, with TRBD2 matching 10 bases. The CDR3 is 17 amino acids. The germline CDR1 and CDR2 sequences are SGDLS and YYNGEE. With V trimmed by 0 bases and J by 5 bases, 10 bases remained unmatched.

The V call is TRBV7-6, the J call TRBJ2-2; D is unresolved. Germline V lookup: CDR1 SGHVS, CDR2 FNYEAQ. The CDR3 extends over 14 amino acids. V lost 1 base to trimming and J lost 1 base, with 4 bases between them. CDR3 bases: TGTGCCAGCAGCTTAGTCCTGAACACCGGGGAGCTGTTTTTT. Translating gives CASSLVLNTGELFF.

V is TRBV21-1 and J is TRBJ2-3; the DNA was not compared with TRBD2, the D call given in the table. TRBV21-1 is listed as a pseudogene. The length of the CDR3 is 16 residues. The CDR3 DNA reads TGTGCCAGCAGCAAAGTGGAGGTCGGGGTAGCAGATACGCAGTATTTT. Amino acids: CASSKVEVGVADTQYF.

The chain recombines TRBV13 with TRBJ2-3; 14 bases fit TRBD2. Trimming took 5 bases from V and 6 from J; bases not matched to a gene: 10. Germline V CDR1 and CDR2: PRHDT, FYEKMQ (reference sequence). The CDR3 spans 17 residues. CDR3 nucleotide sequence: TGTGCCAGCAGCCAACGGACTAGCGGGAGGCTATTCGATACGCAGTATTTT. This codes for CASSQRTSGRLFDTQYF.

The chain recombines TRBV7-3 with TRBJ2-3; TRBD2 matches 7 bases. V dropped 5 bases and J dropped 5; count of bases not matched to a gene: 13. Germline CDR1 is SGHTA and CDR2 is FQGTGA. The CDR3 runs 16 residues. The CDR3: CASSQNGAGVGDTQYF. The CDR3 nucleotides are TGTGCCAGCAGCCAAAACGGGGCGGGGGTAGGAGATACGCAGTATTTT.

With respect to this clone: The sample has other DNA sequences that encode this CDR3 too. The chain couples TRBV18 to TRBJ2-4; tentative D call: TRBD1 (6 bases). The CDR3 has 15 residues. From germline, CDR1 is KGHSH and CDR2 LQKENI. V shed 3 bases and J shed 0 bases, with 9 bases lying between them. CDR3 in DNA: TGTGCCAGCTCACCTCTGGACAGAGCCAAAAACATTCAGTACTTC. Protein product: CASSPLDRAKNIQYF.